This T cell receptor beta chain was recovered during a study of STAT5B mutations in CD4+ large granular lymphocyte leukemia. Repertoires were generated with immunoSEQ multiplex PCR, while TCRdb's copy carries only in-frame clones and drops some. The table lists more than 30,000 clones, about 88% of them singletons. The CDR3 covers 15 residues. The junction had 6 bases not matched to a gene; V was cut back by 5 bases and J by 6 bases. CDR1 is LNHDA and CDR2 is SQIVND in the germline V gene (reference sequence). This clonotype was obtained from a human donor in good health. Sequenced: CD4+ T cells from blood buffy coats. This rearrangement joins TRBV19 to TRBJ2-1, with TRBD1 matching over 11 bases. The CDR3 loop reads CASSVGQGARNEQFF. CDR3 DNA: TGTGCCAGTAGTGTAGGACAGGGGGCCCGCAATGAGCAGTTCTTC.